This T cell receptor (beta chain) stems from a study of STAT3 mutations in large granular lymphocyte leukemia. Study overall: Roughly half of the longitudinally sequenced T-LGLL patients carried detectable canonical activating STAT3 mutations. Study findings and constraints: Some patients had persisting codominant clonotypes that could mask small clones. In T-cell large granular lymphocyte leukemia, about half of patients showed multiple immunodominant subclonotypes.

Using immunoSEQ multiplex PCR, the repertoire was profiled, and TCRdb retains in-frame clones only, with some absent. The profile covers thousands of clones, with roughly three fifths appearing a single time and around 89% taken by the ten largest. The CDR3 has 12 amino acids. V lost 5 bases, J lost 6 bases, and 11 bases lay in between. Germline V gives CDR1 SEHNR, CDR2 FQNEAQ (reference sequence). Points on this clone: Antigen unknown.

This clonotype was obtained from a man aged 60 to 75 with T-cell large granular lymphocyte leukemia. Some clones in this sample may be carry-over from other donors' samples. Material for sequencing was peripheral blood mononuclear cells. The chain links TRBV7-9 to TRBJ2-7; D is ambiguous. This CDR3 is CASSPTGGEQYF. CDR3 nucleotide sequence: TGTGCCAGCAGCCCAACCGGTGGCGAGCAGTACTTC. Looking up the rest from reference TRBV7-9 and TRBJ2-7 gives the full variable domain: DTGVSQNPRHKITKRGQNVTFRCDPISEHNRLYWYRQTLGQGPEFLTYFQNEAQLEKSRLLSDRFSAERPKGSFSTLEIQRTEQGDSAMYLCASSPTGGEQYFGPGTRLTVT.